Listed below are T cell receptor beta chains from one sample, sequenced in a study of cytomegalovirus exposure and HLA in healthy donors. Sequencing was performed with immunoSEQ multiplex PCR; in TCRdb, only in-frame clones are kept and a portion is missing. The sample has some 120,000 clones, roughly 77% seen once. The sequenced sample consisted of PBMCs. The source is a man between 18 and 35 years old in good health and CMV-seronegative. The CDR3 runs from the conserved cysteine through the conserved F or W. D genes are given only for firm matches. Some rows mark clone size as missing; the rest say once, few, many or name a class of expanded clone.

size	V	D	J	CDR3	DNA
NA	TRBV5-4	NA	TRBJ2-5	CASNGGGETQYF	TGTGCCAGCAATGGAGGAGGCGAGACCCAGTACTTC
NA	TRBV28	TRBD1	TRBJ1-5	CASTSAGTGNSNQPQHF	TGTGCCAGCACCTCTGCCGGGACAGGGAATAGCAATCAGCCCCAGCATTTT
NA	TRBV28	TRBD2	TRBJ2-3	CATRLAGPTDTQYF	TGTGCCACCCGACTAGCGGGGCCCACAGATACGCAGTATTTT
NA	TRBV19	TRBD1	TRBJ1-1	CASSTARGLTEAFF	TGTGCCAGTAGTACCGCCAGGGGGCTAACTGAAGCTTTCTTT
NA	TRBV27	NA	TRBJ1-3	CASSLRGTGNTIYF	TGTGCCAGCAGTTTAAGGGGGACTGGAAACACCATATATTTT
few	TRBV27	NA	TRBJ2-3	CASSPTGPPSTDTQYF	TGTGCCAGCAGTCCTACAGGCCCTCCTAGCACAGATACGCAGTATTTT
NA	TRBV7-9	NA	TRBJ1-1	CSSEEELNTEAFF	TGTTCCAGCGAGGAAGAGTTGAACACTGAAGCTTTCTTT
NA	TRBV5-1	TRBD1	TRBJ1-2	CASSFGGQGALGYTF	TGCGCCAGCAGCTTTGGGGGACAGGGGGCGCTCGGCTACACCTTC
NA	TRBV7-7	NA	TRBJ1-3	CASSLGAGAGNTIYF	TGTGCCAGCAGCTTAGGGGCAGGGGCTGGAAACACCATATATTTT
NA	TRBV19	NA	TRBJ1-2	CASSREGYGYTF	TGTGCCAGTAGCAGGGAGGGGTATGGCTACACCTTC
NA	TRBV25-1	NA	TRBJ2-5	CASSAGLLGQETQYF	TGTGCCAGCAGTGCCGGACTCCTGGGGCAAGAGACCCAGTACTTC
NA	TRBV5-4	NA	TRBJ1-2	CASSTGQSLRVRSYGYTF	TGTGCCAGCAGCACCGGACAGTCTTTGAGGGTTAGAAGCTATGGCTACACCTTC
NA	TRBV9	NA	TRBJ2-5	CASSVDQGGLGQETQYF	TGTGCCAGCAGCGTAGACCAGGGTGGGTTGGGTCAAGAGACCCAGTACTTC
once	TRBV27	TRBD1	TRBJ1-5	CASSLTGFDSNQPQHF	TGTGCCAGCAGTTTGACAGGGTTTGATAGCAATCAGCCCCAGCATTTT
NA	TRBV11-2	NA	TRBJ2-1	CASTHYNEQFF	TGTGCCAGCACCCACTACAATGAGCAGTTCTTC
NA	TRBV29-1	NA	TRBJ1-4	CSGGRTSEKLFF	TGCAGCGGAGGGAGAACAAGTGAAAAACTGTTTTTT
NA	TRBV2	TRBD1	TRBJ2-4	CASRGGQGKNIQYF	TGTGCCAGCAGAGGTGGACAGGGGAAAAACATTCAGTACTTC
NA	TRBV29-1	NA	TRBJ1-2	CSVADTGSGDYGYTF	TGCAGCGTTGCGGATACAGGCTCCGGAGACTATGGCTACACCTTC
NA	TRBV11-2	NA	TRBJ2-7	CASSLEAPPYEQYF	TGTGCCAGCAGCTTAGAGGCTCCCCCCTACGAGCAGTACTTC
NA	TRBV11-2	NA	TRBJ2-7	CASSPSGQYEQYF	TGTGCCAGCAGCCCTTCCGGACAGTACGAGCAGTACTTC
NA	TRBV19	TRBD1	TRBJ1-5	CASSADRGRNQPQHF	TGTGCCAGTAGTGCCGACAGGGGGCGGAATCAGCCCCAGCATTTT
few	TRBV5-4	TRBD2	TRBJ2-7	CASSLKAGGPGEQYF	TGTGCCAGCAGCCTTAAAGCGGGGGGTCCCGGGGAGCAGTACTTC
NA	TRBV13	NA	TRBJ1-1	CASSTRQALNTEAFF	TGTGCCAGCAGCACAAGGCAGGCATTGAACACTGAAGCTTTCTTT
NA	TRBV5-6	TRBD1	TRBJ2-3	CASHGQGASDTQYF	TGTGCCAGCCATGGACAGGGAGCATCAGATACGCAGTATTTT
NA	TRBV19	TRBD1	TRBJ2-5	CASSIGTGGETQYF	TGTGCCAGTAGTATTGGTACAGGGGGAGAGACCCAGTACTTC
NA	TRBV4-1	NA	TRBJ2-3	CASSQSLAGDTQYF	TGCGCCAGCAGCCAAAGCCTAGCCGGAGATACGCAGTATTTT
NA	TRBV29-1	TRBD1	TRBJ1-2	CSVRDREDHGYTF	TGCAGCGTTCGGGACAGGGAGGACCATGGCTACACCTTC
NA	TRBV6-1	TRBD2	TRBJ2-3	CASSDLAGGVGTDTQYF	TGTGCCAGCAGTGACCTAGCGGGGGGGGTGGGCACAGATACGCAGTATTTT
NA	TRBV2	NA	TRBJ2-7	CASSRGRALGVEQYF	TGTGCCAGCAGCAGGGGCAGGGCCCTTGGGGTCGAGCAGTACTTC
NA	TRBV19	TRBD2	TRBJ2-2	CASSTSGGPGELFF	TGTGCCAGTAGTACTAGCGGGGGCCCCGGGGAGCTGTTTTTT
once	TRBV19	NA	TRBJ1-5	CASSKTGSKDQPQHF	TGTGCCAGTAGTAAAACAGGGTCTAAGGATCAGCCCCAGCATTTT
NA	TRBV10-3	NA	TRBJ1-5	CATRDTDASNQPQHF	TGTGCCACCAGGGACACGGACGCTAGCAATCAGCCCCAGCATTTT
NA	TRBV29-1	TRBD2	TRBJ2-5	CSVSHRGGQETQYF	TGCAGCGTCTCCCATCGGGGGGGCCAAGAGACCCAGTACTTC
NA	TRBV15	NA	TRBJ2-7	CATSRVGLAYEQYF	TGTGCCACCAGCAGAGTGGGGCTTGCCTACGAGCAGTACTTC
NA	TRBV20-1	NA	TRBJ2-5	CSARFGETQYF	TGCAGTGCTAGGTTCGGGGAGACCCAGTACTTC
NA	TRBV12-5	TRBD2	TRBJ2-1	CASGTSGGIVDEQFF	TGTGCTAGTGGCACTAGCGGGGGGATTGTCGATGAGCAGTTCTTC
NA	TRBV18	TRBD2	TRBJ2-5	CASSPSRTSGRETQYF	TGTGCCAGCTCACCGTCCCGGACTAGCGGTCGGGAGACCCAGTACTTC
NA	TRBV5-4	NA	TRBJ1-3	CASSPGSSRAGNTIYF	TGTGCCAGCAGCCCAGGATCCAGCAGGGCTGGAAACACCATATATTTT
few	TRBV19	TRBD2	TRBJ2-5	CASSRGTSGGEETQYF	TGTGCCAGTAGCCGCGGGACTAGCGGGGGGGAAGAGACCCAGTACTTC
NA	TRBV7-2	NA	TRBJ2-7	CASSLIGGSYEQYF	TGTGCCAGCAGCTTAATTGGGGGGTCCTACGAGCAGTACTTC
NA	TRBV4-3	NA	TRBJ2-2	CASSQDRWNTGELFF	TGCGCCAGCAGCCAAGACAGGTGGAACACCGGGGAGCTGTTTTTT
NA	TRBV9	NA	TRBJ2-3	CASSVAEERSSTDTQYF	TGTGCCAGCAGCGTAGCTGAGGAGCGGAGTAGCACAGATACGCAGTATTTT
NA	TRBV5-1	NA	TRBJ2-1	CASSAELAVNEQFF	TGCGCCAGCAGCGCGGAACTGGCGGTCAATGAGCAGTTCTTC
NA	TRBV5-1	NA	TRBJ2-7	CASSPNFSYEQYF	TGCGCCAGCAGCCCCAACTTCTCCTACGAGCAGTACTTC
few	TRBV6-7	NA	TRBJ2-7	CASTLPGFEQYF	TGTGCCAGCACCCTACCAGGATTCGAGCAGTACTTC
NA	TRBV4-2	NA	TRBJ1-4	CASSQKQEINEKLFF	TGTGCCAGCAGCCAAAAACAGGAGATTAATGAAAAACTGTTTTTT
NA	TRBV7-2	NA	TRBJ1-1	CASSSADREAFF	TGTGCCAGCAGCTCGGCAGACAGAGAAGCTTTCTTT
NA	TRBV11-1	TRBD1	TRBJ1-6	CASSRGRRQGFNSPLHF	TGTGCCAGCAGCCGGGGACGAAGACAGGGCTTTAATTCACCCCTCCACTTT
once	TRBV19	TRBD2	TRBJ2-7	CASSPGGTYEQYF	TGTGCCAGTAGTCCGGGGGGGACCTACGAGCAGTACTTC
NA	TRBV6-1	NA	TRBJ1-1	CASSEPARAETEAFF	TGTGCCAGCAGTGAACCAGCGCGGGCAGAAACTGAAGCTTTCTTT
NA	TRBV9	TRBD2	TRBJ2-3	CASSGFGTSGDTQYF	TGTGCCAGCAGCGGCTTCGGGACTAGCGGGGATACGCAGTATTTT